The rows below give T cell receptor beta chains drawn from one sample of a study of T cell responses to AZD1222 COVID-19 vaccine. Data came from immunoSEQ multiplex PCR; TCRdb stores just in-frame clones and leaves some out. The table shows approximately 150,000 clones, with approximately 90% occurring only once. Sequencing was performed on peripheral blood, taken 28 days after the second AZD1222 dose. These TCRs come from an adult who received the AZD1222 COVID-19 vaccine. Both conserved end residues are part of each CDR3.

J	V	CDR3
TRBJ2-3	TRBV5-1	CASSLVSSGLDTQYF
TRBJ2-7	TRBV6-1	CASSEAPGSSYEQYF
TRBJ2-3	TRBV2	CASRTGVTDTQYF
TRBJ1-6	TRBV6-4	CASSDGTAYNSPLHF
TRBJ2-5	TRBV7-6	CASSSDRGKETQYF
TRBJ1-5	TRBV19	CASSMGFRKPHQPQHF
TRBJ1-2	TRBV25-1	CASSEQHGYTF
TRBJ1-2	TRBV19	CASRWGAYGYTF
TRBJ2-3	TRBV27	CASKATAYTQYF
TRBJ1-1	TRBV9	CASSVVGGQNTEAFF
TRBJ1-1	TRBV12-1	CASSLTGNTEAFF
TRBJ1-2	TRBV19	CASSGQVVNYGYTF
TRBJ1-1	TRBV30	CAWSHRYTEAFF
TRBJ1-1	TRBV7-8	CASSGTGVWTEAFF
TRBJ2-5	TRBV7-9	CASSLRGGDVQETQYF
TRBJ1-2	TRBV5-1	CASSSSGGLGNGYTF
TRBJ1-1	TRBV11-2	CASSAGTGGLRTEAFF
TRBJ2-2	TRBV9	CASSVGTGELFF
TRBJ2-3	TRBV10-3	CAISPGPTRDTQYF
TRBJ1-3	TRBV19	CASCHLGQGSGNTIYF
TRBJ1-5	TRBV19	CASTGSRQGSLNQPQHF
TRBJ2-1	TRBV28	CASSTTSGGTYNEQFF
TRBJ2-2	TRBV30	CAWSGDTGELFF
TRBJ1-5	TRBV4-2	CASSQDHSNQPQHF